These T cell receptor beta chains were read from a single sample in a study of blood T cell repertoires in COVID-19. The protocol was immunoSEQ multiplex PCR, while the TCRdb copy is restricted to in-frame clones and leaves out a portion. The sample lists over 250,000 clones, approximately 84% occurring once. Sequenced: peripheral blood. The receptors come from a human donor with COVID-19, enrolled during active disease. The donor label of this sample is uncertain. The CDR3 runs from the conserved cysteine through the conserved F or W. The order of the fields is CDR3 DNA, CDR3 protein, D gene, clone size, V gene, J gene. The D gene is left open where the match is weak. Only some rows state a clone size, as once, few, many or a class for expanded clones.

cdr3_nt: TGTGCCAGCAGCTTTACAGGGGGCAGGGGCACTGAAGCTTTCTTT; cdr3_aa: CASSFTGGRGTEAFF; d_call: TRBD1; clone_size: .; v_call: TRBV7-2; j_call: TRBJ1-1
cdr3_nt: TGTGCCAGCAGCCAAGTCCTGAGCTCCTACGAGCAGTACTTC; cdr3_aa: CASSQVLSSYEQYF; d_call: .; clone_size: .; v_call: TRBV3-1/TRBV3-2; j_call: TRBJ2-7
cdr3_nt: TGTGCCAGCAGCTATCGGGGGTCCGAGACCCAGTACTTC; cdr3_aa: CASSYRGSETQYF; d_call: .; clone_size: .; v_call: TRBV5-4; j_call: TRBJ2-5
cdr3_nt: TGTGCCATCACAGGGGTACACGGGGAGCTGTTTTTT; cdr3_aa: CAITGVHGELFF; d_call: TRBD1; clone_size: .; v_call: TRBV19; j_call: TRBJ2-2
cdr3_nt: TGTGCCAGCAGCCCCTGGGTAGGGGCTTACAATGAGCAGTTCTTC; cdr3_aa: CASSPWVGAYNEQFF; d_call: .; clone_size: .; v_call: TRBV11-1; j_call: TRBJ2-1
cdr3_nt: TGCGCCAGCAGCCAGGGCCCGACAGGGCGGGGCTATGGCTACACCTTC; cdr3_aa: CASSQGPTGRGYGYTF; d_call: TRBD1; clone_size: .; v_call: TRBV4-3; j_call: TRBJ1-2
cdr3_nt: TGCGCCAGCAGCTTGGGCGGTGGTACGAACACTGAAGCTTTCTTT; cdr3_aa: CASSLGGGTNTEAFF; d_call: .; clone_size: .; v_call: TRBV5-1; j_call: TRBJ1-1
cdr3_nt: TGTGCCAGCAGTTTCCTTACCCCGACAGGGGAAGGAAGTATGGGTGAGCAGTTCTTC; cdr3_aa: CASSFLTPTGEGSMGEQFF; d_call: TRBD1; clone_size: .; v_call: TRBV28; j_call: TRBJ2-1
cdr3_nt: TGTGCCAGCAGCTTAGATACAGGGATTTCCTACGAGCAGTACTTC; cdr3_aa: CASSLDTGISYEQYF; d_call: .; clone_size: .; v_call: TRBV11-2; j_call: TRBJ2-7
cdr3_nt: TGTGCCAGCAGCGTAGGGACAGGGGGAAGGGAGCAGTACTTC; cdr3_aa: CASSVGTGGREQYF; d_call: TRBD1; clone_size: .; v_call: TRBV9; j_call: TRBJ2-7
cdr3_nt: TGCGCCAGCAGCCGGTCCGGACAGGGGACAACCGTAGTTGGGAACACTGAAGCTTTCTTT; cdr3_aa: CASSRSGQGTTVVGNTEAFF; d_call: TRBD1; clone_size: .; v_call: TRBV5-1; j_call: TRBJ1-1
cdr3_nt: TGTGCCAGCACCCCGGGGTACCAGTCCACTGAAGCTTTCTTT; cdr3_aa: CASTPGYQSTEAFF; d_call: .; clone_size: .; v_call: TRBV2; j_call: TRBJ1-1
cdr3_nt: TGTGCCAGCAGTGAAGGGGGACGGGGGAAGGTTGGAGCTTTCTTT; cdr3_aa: CASSEGGRGKVGAFF; d_call: .; clone_size: .; v_call: TRBV6-1; j_call: TRBJ1-1
cdr3_nt: TGTGCCAGCAGTGAAATGGTCGGACAGGGCACAGATACGCAGTATTTT; cdr3_aa: CASSEMVGQGTDTQYF; d_call: TRBD1; clone_size: .; v_call: TRBV6-1; j_call: TRBJ2-3
cdr3_nt: TGTGCCACCAGCAGAGAAGGTTCAGGGGGGAAAGAAAAACTGTTTTTT; cdr3_aa: CATSREGSGGKEKLFF; d_call: TRBD1; clone_size: .; v_call: TRBV15; j_call: TRBJ1-4
cdr3_nt: TGTGCCAGCAGCGTGAGCGGTGGAGAAAAACTGTTTTTT; cdr3_aa: CASSVSGGEKLFF; d_call: .; clone_size: once; v_call: TRBV11-3; j_call: TRBJ1-4
cdr3_nt: TGCGCCAGCAGCCCCCTAACGGGGGGCTCTGGGGCCAACGTCCTGACTTTC; cdr3_aa: CASSPLTGGSGANVLTF; d_call: TRBD2; clone_size: few; v_call: TRBV5-1; j_call: TRBJ2-6
cdr3_nt: TGTGCCAGCTCACCACCGCGGGGAAACACTGAAGCTTTCTTT; cdr3_aa: CASSPPRGNTEAFF; d_call: .; clone_size: .; v_call: TRBV18; j_call: TRBJ1-1
cdr3_nt: TGCGCCAGCAGCCACGCGACTAGCGGATACGAGCAGTACTTC; cdr3_aa: CASSHATSGYEQYF; d_call: TRBD2; clone_size: few; v_call: TRBV4-1; j_call: TRBJ2-7
cdr3_nt: TGTGCCAGCAGCACTCGGGGGACTAGCGGGATGGATGAGCAGTTCTTC; cdr3_aa: CASSTRGTSGMDEQFF; d_call: TRBD2; clone_size: .; v_call: TRBV9; j_call: TRBJ2-1
cdr3_nt: TGTGCCAGCAGGACAGGGGGCACAGATACGCAGTATTTT; cdr3_aa: CASRTGGTDTQYF; d_call: TRBD1; clone_size: .; v_call: TRBV7-3; j_call: TRBJ2-3
cdr3_nt: TGTGCCAGCAGTGAGACCGGGACAACGCTTGCCTACTACGAGCAGTACTTC; cdr3_aa: CASSETGTTLAYYEQYF; d_call: .; clone_size: .; v_call: TRBV28; j_call: TRBJ2-7
cdr3_nt: TGTGCCAGCAGTTTCCCCGCCCACGACAGGAGAAATCAGCCCCAGCATTTT; cdr3_aa: CASSFPAHDRRNQPQHF; d_call: .; clone_size: .; v_call: TRBV28; j_call: TRBJ1-5
cdr3_nt: TGCAGCGTTGAATCCCCAGGGACTGGCTATGGCTACACCTTC; cdr3_aa: CSVESPGTGYGYTF; d_call: .; clone_size: .; v_call: TRBV29-1; j_call: TRBJ1-2
cdr3_nt: TGTGCCAGCAGCCCAACCCGCAGCCAAGAGACCCAGTACTTC; cdr3_aa: CASSPTRSQETQYF; d_call: .; clone_size: .; v_call: TRBV6-2/TRBV6-3; j_call: TRBJ2-5
cdr3_nt: TGTGCCACCAGCAGACCAGGGGGAAGTATGGGTCAGCCCCAGCATTTT; cdr3_aa: CATSRPGGSMGQPQHF; d_call: TRBD1; clone_size: .; v_call: TRBV15; j_call: TRBJ1-5
cdr3_nt: TGTGCCAGCAGTGTGGGACTAGCGGGAGTATCTACTGAGCAGTTCTTC; cdr3_aa: CASSVGLAGVSTEQFF; d_call: TRBD2; clone_size: .; v_call: TRBV2; j_call: TRBJ2-1
cdr3_nt: TGCGCCAGCAGCTTAAGGCTAGCGGACGGCTACAATGAGCAGTTCTTC; cdr3_aa: CASSLRLADGYNEQFF; d_call: TRBD2; clone_size: .; v_call: TRBV5-1; j_call: TRBJ2-1
cdr3_nt: TGTGCCAGCAGCGGGGGACAGGACTATGGCTACACCTTC; cdr3_aa: CASSGGQDYGYTF; d_call: TRBD1; clone_size: .; v_call: TRBV9; j_call: TRBJ1-2
cdr3_nt: TGTGCCAGCAGCGTGGAACCCCGGGGGGAACCCTACGAGCAGTACTTC; cdr3_aa: CASSVEPRGEPYEQYF; d_call: .; clone_size: .; v_call: TRBV21-1; j_call: TRBJ2-7
cdr3_nt: TGTGCCAGCAGCCAAGAAGCCGGGAGCCAATACACCGGGGAGCTGTTTTTT; cdr3_aa: CASSQEAGSQYTGELFF; d_call: .; clone_size: .; v_call: TRBV3-1/TRBV3-2; j_call: TRBJ2-2
cdr3_nt: TGTGCCAGCAGTCCGGGACAGACATATTCACCCCTCCACTTT; cdr3_aa: CASSPGQTYSPLHF; d_call: TRBD1; clone_size: .; v_call: TRBV28; j_call: TRBJ1-6
cdr3_nt: TGTGCCAGTAGTATAGCTACGGGAAGCTCCTACAATGAGCAGTTCTTC; cdr3_aa: CASSIATGSSYNEQFF; d_call: .; clone_size: .; v_call: TRBV19; j_call: TRBJ2-1
cdr3_nt: TGTGCCAGCTCACCACGGAGGCAGGGGACTAATGAAAAACTGTTTTTT; cdr3_aa: CASSPRRQGTNEKLFF; d_call: .; clone_size: .; v_call: TRBV18; j_call: TRBJ1-4
cdr3_nt: TGCAGCGTTTACAGGTCAACTAATGAAAAACTGTTTTTT; cdr3_aa: CSVYRSTNEKLFF; d_call: .; clone_size: .; v_call: TRBV29-1; j_call: TRBJ1-4
cdr3_nt: TGTGCCTGGAGCCAGGGGGTCGGGGACAGGGACCCCTACGAGCAGTACTTC; cdr3_aa: CAWSQGVGDRDPYEQYF; d_call: TRBD1; clone_size: .; v_call: TRBV30; j_call: TRBJ2-7
cdr3_nt: TGTGCCAGCAGTGAAGCCCAGTTCAATCAGCCCCAGCATTTT; cdr3_aa: CASSEAQFNQPQHF; d_call: .; clone_size: .; v_call: TRBV6-1; j_call: TRBJ1-5
cdr3_nt: TGTGCCATCGTCGCTAGCGGCCCCTCCTACGAGCAGTACTTC; cdr3_aa: CAIVASGPSYEQYF; d_call: TRBD2; clone_size: .; v_call: TRBV10-3; j_call: TRBJ2-7
cdr3_nt: TGCGCCAGCAGCTTGGCTGGCGGGAGATCTCCCGGGGAGCTGTTTTTT; cdr3_aa: CASSLAGGRSPGELFF; d_call: TRBD2; clone_size: .; v_call: TRBV5-1; j_call: TRBJ2-2
cdr3_nt: TGTGCCAGCAGCTTAACGTCCACTGATTATGGCTACACCTTC; cdr3_aa: CASSLTSTDYGYTF; d_call: .; clone_size: once; v_call: TRBV7-9; j_call: TRBJ1-2
cdr3_nt: TGTGCCAGCAGCCAAGGAGGTACTAGGGCTTTCTTT; cdr3_aa: CASSQGGTRAFF; d_call: .; clone_size: .; v_call: TRBV3-1/TRBV3-2; j_call: TRBJ1-1
cdr3_nt: TGTGCCAGCAGCGGACTAGCGGGAGAGAGGAATGAGCAGTTCTTC; cdr3_aa: CASSGLAGERNEQFF; d_call: TRBD2; clone_size: .; v_call: TRBV6-5; j_call: TRBJ2-1
cdr3_nt: TGTGCCAGCAGTTCCCAGAATGGCTACACCTTC; cdr3_aa: CASSSQNGYTF; d_call: .; clone_size: .; v_call: TRBV28; j_call: TRBJ1-2
cdr3_nt: TGTGCCAGCAATAAACTAGGGGGCGAAGCTTTCTTT; cdr3_aa: CASNKLGGEAFF; d_call: TRBD1; clone_size: .; v_call: TRBV6-5; j_call: TRBJ1-1
cdr3_nt: TGTGCCAGTAGCCCCGGGATAGCGGGAGGGCAACAGTTCTTC; cdr3_aa: CASSPGIAGGQQFF; d_call: TRBD2; clone_size: .; v_call: TRBV19; j_call: TRBJ2-1
cdr3_nt: TGTGCCAGCAGCGCACTAGCGGCTGACACAGATACGCAGTATTTT; cdr3_aa: CASSALAADTDTQYF; d_call: TRBD2; clone_size: .; v_call: TRBV9; j_call: TRBJ2-3
cdr3_nt: TGTGCCAGCAGCTTGGGGGGCGGACAGATCTACGAGCAGTACTTC; cdr3_aa: CASSLGGGQIYEQYF; d_call: .; clone_size: once; v_call: TRBV5-4; j_call: TRBJ2-7
cdr3_nt: TGTGCCAGCAGCGCCGGGACAGGGGCCTACGAGCAGTACTTC; cdr3_aa: CASSAGTGAYEQYF; d_call: TRBD1; clone_size: .; v_call: TRBV3-1/TRBV3-2; j_call: TRBJ2-7
cdr3_nt: TGTGCCAGTAGTATCGTGACAGGGCCCTACGAGCAGTACTTC; cdr3_aa: CASSIVTGPYEQYF; d_call: TRBD1; clone_size: .; v_call: TRBV19; j_call: TRBJ2-7
cdr3_nt: TGTGCCAGCAGTCGAGAGGGGGTGAGCTATGGCTACACCTTC; cdr3_aa: CASSREGVSYGYTF; d_call: .; clone_size: many; v_call: TRBV2; j_call: TRBJ1-2
cdr3_nt: TGTGCCAGCAGTTGGGACAGGGGTGGCGAAAAACTGTTTTTT; cdr3_aa: CASSWDRGGEKLFF; d_call: TRBD1; clone_size: .; v_call: TRBV6-5; j_call: TRBJ1-4
cdr3_nt: TGTGCCAGCAGTGTCGGTGGCGGCTATGGCTACACCTTC; cdr3_aa: CASSVGGGYGYTF; d_call: .; clone_size: .; v_call: TRBV25-1; j_call: TRBJ1-2
cdr3_nt: TGTGCCAGCAGCATGAGGGGGACAGGGGACCCAACTAATGAAAAACTGTTTTTT; cdr3_aa: CASSMRGTGDPTNEKLFF; d_call: .; clone_size: .; v_call: TRBV21-1; j_call: TRBJ1-4
cdr3_nt: TGTGCCTGGAGTGGGGACTTAGACGAGCAGTACTTC; cdr3_aa: CAWSGDLDEQYF; d_call: .; clone_size: .; v_call: TRBV30; j_call: TRBJ2-7